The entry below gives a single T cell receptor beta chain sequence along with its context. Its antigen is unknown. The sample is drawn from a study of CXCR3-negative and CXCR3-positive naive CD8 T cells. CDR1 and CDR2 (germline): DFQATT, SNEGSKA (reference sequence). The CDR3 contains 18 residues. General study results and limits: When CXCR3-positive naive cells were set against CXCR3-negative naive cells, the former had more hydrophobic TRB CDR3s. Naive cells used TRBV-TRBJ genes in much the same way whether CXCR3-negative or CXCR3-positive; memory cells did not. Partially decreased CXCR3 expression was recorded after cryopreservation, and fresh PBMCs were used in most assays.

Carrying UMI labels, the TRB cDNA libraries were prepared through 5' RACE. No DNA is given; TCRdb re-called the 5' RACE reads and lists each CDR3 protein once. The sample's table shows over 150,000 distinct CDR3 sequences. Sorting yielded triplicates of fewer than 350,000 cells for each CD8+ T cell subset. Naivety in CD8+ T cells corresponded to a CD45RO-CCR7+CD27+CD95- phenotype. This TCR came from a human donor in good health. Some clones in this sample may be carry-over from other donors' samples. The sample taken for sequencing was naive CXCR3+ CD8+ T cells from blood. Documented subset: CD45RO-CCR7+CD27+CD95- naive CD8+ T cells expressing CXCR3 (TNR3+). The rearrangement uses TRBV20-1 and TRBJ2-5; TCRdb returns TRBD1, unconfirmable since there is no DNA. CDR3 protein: CSARPLPPLGTGQETQYF.